This T cell receptor beta chain comes out of a study of radiotherapy plus CTLA-4 blockade in lung cancer. Using immunoSEQ multiplex PCR, the repertoire was profiled, and TCRdb retains in-frame clones only, with some absent. The profile shows 70,000 to 100,000 clones, around 87% of them singletons. This clone came up a few times. The CDR3 runs 13 residues. Per the germline V gene, CDR1 is SEHNR and CDR2 is FQNEAQ (reference sequence). The V and J ends lost 7 bases and 2 bases respectively, with 10 bases between them. The gene calls are TRBV7-9 and TRBJ2-3; possible D gene TRBD2, 5 bases. The TCR sequence derives from a human donor with non-small cell lung cancer who had a partial response to radiotherapy plus ipilimumab. The sequencing here drew on peripheral blood, taken from a patient treated with radiotherapy plus ipilimumab. In nucleotides, the CDR3 is TGTGCCAGCACCCTGGAGGCCACAGATACGCAGTATTTT. It specifies CASTLEATDTQYF. Using reference TRBV7-9 and TRBJ2-3 for the parts outside the CDR3, the full variable domain is DTGVSQNPRHKITKRGQNVTFRCDPISEHNRLYWYRQTLGQGPEFLTYFQNEAQLEKSRLLSDRFSAERPKGSFSTLEIQRTEQGDSAMYLCASTLEATDTQYFGPGTRLTVL.